The subject of this entry is one TCR beta chain. This CDR3 is built from 14 residues. Germline CDR1 KGHSH, CDR2 LQKENI. V was clipped by 1 base and J by 13 bases, with 14 bases between them. The data are from a study of shared clonotypes between healthy human individuals. Profiled with immunoSEQ multiplex PCR; TCRdb holds only in-frame clones, not every one. The profile shows 2 million to 2.5 million clones, approximately 94% of them singletons. The clonotype originates from a man in his late teens or twenties in good health. The rearrangement joins TRBV18 to TRBJ1-6; possibly TRBD1 for D (6 bases). The sequenced sample was naive CD4+ T cells sorted from blood. Subset noted: CD45RA+ positively selected. The CDR3 reads CASSPRDNAVPLHF. The CDR3 nucleotides are TGTGCCAGCTCACCACGGGACAATGCTGTTCCCCTCCACTTT.